These T cell receptor beta chains were read from a single sample in a study of CD8 T cells in ankylosing spondylitis. TCRdb re-called the 5' RACE reads with MiXCR, one entry per CDR3 protein. Counted here are fewer than 550,000 distinct CDR3 sequences, about 5.7% occurring once; the ten biggest clones make up under 4.5%. Material for sequencing was blood, either unsorted or a sorted T cell fraction (not recorded which). These TCRs come from a male donor with ankylosing spondylitis. Each CDR3 is given with its conserved first and last residue. Fields, in order: V gene, clone size, D gene, J gene, CDR3 DNA, CDR3 protein. The D gene is left open where the match is weak. Some rows mark clone size as missing; the rest say once, few, many or name a class of expanded clone.

>TRBV7-3|many|TRBD2|TRBJ2-3
TGTGCCAGCAGCTTACGAGCGGGGGTGGCAGATACGCAGTATTTT
CASSLRAGVADTQYF
>TRBV5-1|many|.|TRBJ1-2
TGCGCCAGCAGCTCGGGGACTAACTATGGCTACACCTTC
CASSSGTNYGYTF
>TRBV4-1|few|TRBD2|TRBJ2-7
TGCGCCAGCAGCCAAGGAGAGGGCCGACTAGCAGTCTCCTACGAGCAGTACTTC
CASSQGEGRLAVSYEQYF
>TRBV20-1|.|.|TRBJ2-7
TGCAGTGCTAGAGCTAGAGTTACCTACGAGCAGTACTTC
CSARARVTYEQYF
>TRBV4-1|once|.|TRBJ1-5
TGCGCCAGCAGCCAACTCCCAACGTGGAGCAATCATCCCCAGCATTTT
CASSQLPTWSNHPQHF
>TRBV29-1|many|.|TRBJ2-1
TGCAGCGTTAACAGGTACAATGAGCAGTTCTTC
CSVNRYNEQFF
>TRBV5-5|many|.|TRBJ1-1
TGTGCCAGCAGCTTTTTTCGAAGAACTGAAGCTTTCTTT
CASSFFRRTEAFF
>TRBV29-1|few|.|TRBJ1-1
TGCAGCGTTGAAGTCGGGGGGGTTGGCACTGAAGCTTTCTTT
CSVEVGGVGTEAFF
>TRBV7-6|many|.|TRBJ2-7
TGTGCCAGCAGCTTAGGATTGCGGCAGAAGCAGTACTTC
CASSLGLRQKQYF
>TRBV6-5|many|.|TRBJ1-1
TGTGCCAGCAGTTACTCGAGTGCAGGGAACCCTTTCGGCTTT
CASSYSSAGNPFGF
>TRBV18|once|.|TRBJ2-1
TGTGCCAGCTCACCCGGGCCGGGCAAGCGGGCCTACAATGAGCAGTTCTTC
CASSPGPGKRAYNEQFF
>TRBV4-3|many|.|TRBJ2-7
TGCGCCAGCAGCCAATTGAAGGGATCCTACGAGCAGTACTTC
CASSQLKGSYEQYF
>TRBV7-6|.|TRBD1|TRBJ1-2
TGTGCCAGCAGCTCCGGGTGGGACAGGGAAGGAGGCTACACCTTC
CASSSGWDREGGYTF
>TRBV30|many|.|TRBJ2-3
TGTGCCCGAAGGGGTCCCACAGATACGCAGTATTTT
CARRGPTDTQYF
>TRBV2|few|.|TRBJ2-1
TGTGCCAGCAGTCCTACAGAGTCGAAGCAGTTCTTC
CASSPTESKQFF
>TRBV21-1|once|.|TRBJ2-3
TGTGCCAGCAGCAGCTCCTGGACAGGGGCCGAAATTACTAGCACAGATACGCAGTATTTT
CASSSSWTGAEITSTDTQYF
>TRBV5-1|many|.|TRBJ2-5
TGCGCCAGCAGCCTGGACCCAGGGGTCCAAGAGACCCAGTACTTC
CASSLDPGVQETQYF
>TRBV7-7|many|TRBD1|TRBJ2-2
TGTGCTAGCAGCTCGACAGGGGTGAACACCGGGGAGCTGTTTTTT
CASSSTGVNTGELFF
>TRBV5-1|many|.|TRBJ1-6
TGCGCCAGCAGCTTGCACTATAATTCACCCCTCCACTTT
CASSLHYNSPLHF
>TRBV11-2|many|.|TRBJ1-1
TGTGCCAGCAGCTTAGTCGGCTTACAAAACACTGAAGCTTTCTTT
CASSLVGLQNTEAFF
>TRBV11-2|.|TRBD1|TRBJ2-4
TGTGCCAGCAGCTTGACGGGACAGGTAGCCAAAAACATTCAGTACTTC
CASSLTGQVAKNIQYF
>TRBV28|many|.|TRBJ2-7
TGTGCCAGCCTAAGGAGTGGGGGGCGGAACGAGCAGTACTTC
CASLRSGGRNEQYF
>TRBV6-6|few|.|TRBJ2-7
TGTGCCAGCAGTTTACCCCCTTTCTACGAGCAGTACTTC
CASSLPPFYEQYF
>TRBV11-2|many|.|TRBJ1-6
TGTGCCAGCAGCTGGGACCAGTTTAGCTCCTATAATTCACCCCTCCACTTT
CASSWDQFSSYNSPLHF
>TRBV6-2/TRBV6-3|few|.|TRBJ2-5
TGTGCCTCCCGGCATGCCGGTTTGGGAGAGACCCAGTACTTC
CASRHAGLGETQYF
>TRBV27|many|TRBD2|TRBJ2-7
TGTGCCAGCAGTTTAAGGACTAGCGGGGTACCCTACGAGCAGTACTTC
CASSLRTSGVPYEQYF
>TRBV4-1|many|.|TRBJ1-1
TGCGCCAGCAGCCAAGTCCCGAACACTGAAGCTTTCTTT
CASSQVPNTEAFF
>TRBV12-3/TRBV12-4|many|TRBD1|TRBJ1-5
TGTGCCAGCAGCACCGGGACAGGTAATCAGCCCCAGCATTTT
CASSTGTGNQPQHF
>TRBV15|many|.|TRBJ1-2
TGTGCCACCAGTCCGAGGTGGGGGGGCCGGGACTATGGCTACACCTTC
CATSPRWGGRDYGYTF
>TRBV5-1|many|TRBD1|TRBJ1-3
TGCGCCAGCAGCTGGACCCGGACAGGGGATGGAAACACCATATATTTT
CASSWTRTGDGNTIYF
>TRBV20-1|many|.|TRBJ2-2
TGCAGTGCTAGAGATTTTGACGTCACCGGGGAGCTGTTTTTT
CSARDFDVTGELFF
>TRBV4-1|many|.|TRBJ2-1
TGCGCCAGCAGCCAAACTAGAGCGGTGCGCAATGAGCAGTTCTTC
CASSQTRAVRNEQFF
>TRBV7-9|many|.|TRBJ1-6
TGTGCCAGCACCTACGGGGCTAATTCACCCCTCCACTTT
CASTYGANSPLHF
>TRBV28|many|.|TRBJ1-2
TGTGCCAGCAGTGCAAGGAGTTGGACAGCAAACTATGGCTACACCTTC
CASSARSWTANYGYTF
>TRBV5-1|many|.|TRBJ2-6
TGCGCCAGCAGCTTGTCAAACTCTGGGGCCAACGTCCTGACTTTC
CASSLSNSGANVLTF
>TRBV11-2|many|.|TRBJ2-2
TGTGCCAGCAGCTTCGACCGGCGGGGCGCCGGGGAGCTGTTTTTT
CASSFDRRGAGELFF
>TRBV19|.|.|TRBJ2-3
TGTGCCAGTAGTGGGATAGCGGCCGATCACACAGATACGCAGTATTTT
CASSGIAADHTDTQYF
>TRBV29-1|few|.|TRBJ2-1
TGCAGCGTCCGCATGTCCCCCGATCTCGGGTTCTTC
CSVRMSPDLGFF
>TRBV27|.|.|TRBJ2-2
TGTGCCAGCAAGGACACCGGGGAGCTGTTTTTT
CASKDTGELFF
>TRBV20-1|.|.|TRBJ2-5
TGCAGTGCCTACCAGACCCAAGAGACCCAGTACTTC
CSAYQTQETQYF
>TRBV15|many|TRBD1|TRBJ1-2
TGTGCCACCAGCCCGACAGGGTTAGGCTACACCTTC
CATSPTGLGYTF
>TRBV20-1|many|.|TRBJ1-2
TGCAGTGCTAGAGACAGCCAGGGGATGAGACGGGGCTACACCTTC
CSARDSQGMRRGYTF
>TRBV20-1|many|.|TRBJ2-5
TGCAGTGCTAGAGATAGGGGACAAGAGACCCAGTACTTC
CSARDRGQETQYF